This TCR beta chain emerged from a study of graft-versus-host responses after intestinal transplantation. Study at large: Each transplant was multivisceral, liver-intestinal, or isolated intestinal. Every one of the recipients received anti-thymocyte globulin induction and afterwards took tacrolimus and steroids for around 3 years.

TCRdb's table, derived via immunoSEQ multiplex PCR, lists solely in-frame clones and lacks some. The sample shows about 100,000 clones, 75% to 95% of them seen only once. About this clone itself: Its antigen is not known.

The material sequenced was unstimulated CD8+ T cells sorted from spleen or lymph node cells, taken before intestinal transplant. The receptor was derived from a human donor who received an intestinal transplant.

The CDR3 bases are TGTGCCAGCAGCTCCTGGGACGACAGCCCCTACGAGCAGTACTTC. The encoded protein is CASSSWDDSPYEQYF. This rearrangement joins TRBV7-9 to TRBJ2-7; D is tentatively TRBD1 or TRBD2 (5 bases each). The CDR3 spans 15 residues. The germline gives CDR1 SEHNR, CDR2 FQNEAQ (reference sequence). Trimming took 4 bases from V and 2 from J, leaving 15 bases between them.